These 23 T cell receptor beta chains came from one sample sequenced in a study of cytomegalovirus exposure and HLA in healthy donors. Assay: immunoSEQ multiplex PCR; the TCRdb copy retains only in-frame clones and omits some. The repertoire includes 150,000 or so clones, 85% to 90% of them detected once, and 6.2% sits in the top ten. Sequencing was performed on PBMCs. All receptors come from a woman in her thirties in good health and CMV-seropositive.

The chain joins TRBV29-1 to TRBJ1-1; D gene ambiguous. The CDR3 totals 13 residues. The germline V gene has CDR1 SQVTM and CDR2 ANQGSEA. The V and J ends lost 7 bases and 4 bases respectively, with 16 bases between them. The CDR3 sequence: CSGQASVGTEAFF. The CDR3, as DNA: TGCAGCGGGCAGGCGTCCGTCGGCACTGAAGCTTTCTTT.

The chain employs TRBV5-1 and TRBJ1-2, with a tentative D call TRBD1 (6 bases). CDR1 and CDR2 (germline): SGHRS, YFSETQ. The CDR3 runs 15 residues. Between the trimmed V and J ends, which lost 4 bases and 0 bases, there was a span of 13 bases. The CDR3 bases are TGCGCCAGCAGCGGAGGACAGTTAGCTAACTATGGCTACACCTTC. Translation: CASSGGQLANYGYTF. Together with reference TRBV5-1 and TRBJ1-2, the CDR3 gives the full variable domain: KAGVTQTPRYLIKTRGQQVTLSCSPISGHRSVSWYQQTPGQGLQFLFEYFSETQRNKGNFPGRFSGRQFSNSRSEMNVSTLELGDSALYLCASSGGQLANYGYTFGSGTRLTVV.

The chain uses TRBV6-6 and TRBJ1-1, with 9 positions matching TRBD1. The V gene end was trimmed by 5 bases and the J gene end by 2 bases; junction bases not matched to a gene: 9. The germline CDR1 and CDR2 sequences are MNHNY and SVGAGI (reference sequence). The CDR3 length is 16 residues. The DNA of the CDR3 is TGTGCCAGCAGTCACCCCGGGACAGGGCCTAACACTGAAGCTTTCTTT. Protein: CASSHPGTGPNTEAFF.

This chain joins TRBV27 and TRBJ1-5; D ambiguous. V lost 2 bases, J lost 4 bases, and 6 bases lay in between. The CDR3 is made up of 13 amino acids. The germline CDR1 and CDR2 sequences are MNHEY and SMNVEV (reference sequence). CDR3 sequence reads: CASSLGRNQPQHF. The CDR3 bases are TGTGCCAGCAGTTTAGGGCGTAATCAGCCCCAGCATTTT.

Concerning this clone: The junction differs from germline at one of its ends, possibly a read error. The chain carries TRBV2 and TRBJ1-2, with 8 bases fitting TRBD1. Germline CDR1 SNHLY, CDR2 FYNNEI. The CDR3 extends over 16 amino acids. The CDR3 region has the DNA TGTGCCAGCAGCGAATCGACAGGGGCCGCTACCCCTCCGATTATCTTC. It translates to CASSESTGAATPPIIF.

This chain uses TRBV19 with TRBJ1-4; D is perhaps TRBD1 (5 bases). This CDR3 contains 13 residues. The V end was cut by 9 bases, the J end by 4 bases, with 12 bases between. CDR1 and CDR2 from the germline V gene are LNHDA and SQIVND (reference sequence). The CDR3 nucleotides are TGTGCCAGCGGGGGGAGTATTAATGAAAAACTGTTTTTT. Its protein is CASGGSINEKLFF.

The chain uses TRBV11-2 and TRBJ2-7; the match to TRBD1 covers 9 bases. Germline V gene data show CDR1 as SGHAT and CDR2 as FQNNGV. The CDR3 consists of 14 residues. V lost 5 bases to trimming and J lost 2 bases; unmatched junction nucleotides: 4. In DNA form, the CDR3 reads TGTGCCAGCAGCCCTCGACAGGGGGCCTACGAGCAGTACTTC. Translating it yields CASSPRQGAYEQYF.

The V and J genes are TRBV28 and TRBJ2-1; 7 positions agree with TRBD2. Germline loops: CDR1 MDHEN, CDR2 SYDVKM. With 6 bases clipped from V and 3 bases from J, the junction kept 8 bases outside the gene matches. The CDR3 extends over 15 amino acids. The CDR3 DNA sequence: TGTGCCAGCAGAAGCGGGACTACCGACTACAATGAGCAGTTCTTC. Its translation: CASRSGTTDYNEQFF.

This rearrangement joins TRBV10-3 to TRBJ2-7; 8 nucleotides agree with TRBD2. CDR1 ENHRY and CDR2 SYGVKD come from the germline V gene. The CDR3 extends over 15 amino acids. V was clipped by 4 bases and J by 4 bases; unmatched bases: 9. The CDR3 DNA is TGTGCCATCAGTGTCAGCGGGGGCGGTGGATACGAGCAGTACTTC. It codes for CAISVSGGGGYEQYF.

The gene calls are TRBV2 and TRBJ2-1; 14 bases align to TRBD2. The CDR3 has 16 residues. J was trimmed by 7 bases and V by 1 base; bases with no gene match: 3. Germline V lookup: CDR1 SNHLY, CDR2 FYNNEI. CDR3 region: CASSEGLAGGWNEQFF. CDR3 nucleotide sequence: TGTGCCAGCAGTGAAGGACTAGCGGGAGGGTGGAATGAGCAGTTCTTC.

V is TRBV28 and J is TRBJ2-1; D remains unclear. Per the germline V gene, CDR1 is MDHEN and CDR2 is SYDVKM. CDR3 size: 11 residues. V was shortened by 4 bases and J by 12 bases, with 10 bases between the two germline ends. The CDR3, as DNA: TGTGCCAGCAGTTCCGCCCTATCGCAGTTCTTC. It yields the protein CASSSALSQFF. Looking up the rest from reference TRBV28 and TRBJ2-1 gives the full variable domain: DVKVTQSSRYLVKRTGEKVFLECVQDMDHENMFWYRQDPGLGLRLIYFSYDVKMKEKGDIPEGYSVSREKKERFSLILESASTNQTSMYLCASSSALSQFFGPGTRLTVL.

This rearrangement joins TRBV5-6 to TRBJ1-2, with a weak D call TRBD1 (5 bases). Germline assignment: CDR1 SGHDT and CDR2 YYEEEE. This CDR3 contains 14 residues. V gave up 2 bases and J gave up 4 bases, with 12 bases separating them. The CDR3 region is CASSLAGLGYGYTF. The CDR3 DNA sequence: TGTGCCAGCAGCTTAGCAGGGCTGGGCTATGGCTACACCTTC.

The chain is built from TRBV28 and TRBJ2-5; D is uncertain. The germline V and J ends were trimmed by 2 bases and 5 bases, with 12 bases remaining between them. CDR3 size: 14 residues. CDR1 MDHEN and CDR2 SYDVKM come from the germline V gene. CDR3 in DNA: TGTGCCAGCAGTTTACCATACGAGAGGGAGACCCAGTACTTC. As protein: CASSLPYERETQYF.

The chain links TRBV5-5 to TRBJ2-7; D not resolved. V gave up 4 bases and J gave up 2 bases, with 16 bases separating them. Germline CDR1 SGHKS, CDR2 YYEKEE (reference sequence). The CDR3 sequence is 15 residues long. CDR3 in DNA: TGTGCCAGCAGCCCCTCCCCTCGAAGAGCCTACGAGCAGTACTTC. Translating it yields CASSPSPRRAYEQYF. The variable domain in full, completed from reference TRBV5-5 and TRBJ2-7, reads DAGVTQSPTHLIKTRGQQVTLRCSPISGHKSVSWYQQVLGQGPQFIFQYYEKEERGRGNFPDRFSARQFPNYSSELNVNALLLGDSALYLCASSPSPRRAYEQYFGPGTRLTVT.

The genes are TRBV28 and TRBJ1-1, with a possible D match to TRBD1 (6 bases). This CDR3 has 13 residues. CDR1 MDHEN and CDR2 SYDVKM come from the germline V gene. V was trimmed by 1 base and J by 8 bases, leaving 11 bases between them. This chain's CDR3 is CASSLSDRQEAFF. DNA of the CDR3: TGTGCCAGCAGTTTATCAGACAGGCAAGAAGCTTTCTTT.

This chain uses TRBV5-1 with TRBJ2-2, with 7 bases fitting TRBD1. CDR1 is SGHRS, CDR2 YFSETQ, per germline. This CDR3 spans 14 amino acids. V shed 4 bases, J shed 6 bases, and the junction held 6 bases outside the gene matches. DNA of the CDR3: TGCGCCAGCAGCCAGACAGGGAGTCCCGGGGAGCTGTTTTTT. It codes for CASSQTGSPGELFF.

The chain combines TRBV6-5 with TRBJ2-1; TRBD2 agrees at 10 bases. CDR3 length: 13 residues. Germline V lookup: CDR1 MNHEY, CDR2 SVGAGI. The V and J ends lost 8 bases and 2 bases, in that order; junction bases with no gene match: 0. CDR3 sequence (DNA): TGTGCCAGCCTAGCGGGGGCCTACAATGAGCAGTTCTTC. Translating gives CASLAGAYNEQFF.

The V gene is TRBV7-2, the J gene TRBJ2-7, with D hard to call. Trimming took off 6 bases at V and 3 bases at J, with 27 bases between the two ends. CDR1 is SGHTA, CDR2 FQGNSA, per germline. This CDR3 spans 18 amino acids. CDR3 in amino acids: CASSQNRRLSMSYYEQYF. DNA for the CDR3: TGTGCCAGCAGTCAGAACAGACGCTTGAGTATGTCTTACTACGAGCAGTACTTC.

In this sample, this clone turned up a few times. V usage is TRBV7-2 and J usage is TRBJ2-7, with a tentative D call TRBD2 (6 bases). Looked up from germline, CDR1 is SGHTA and CDR2 is FQGNSA. V lost 2 bases, J lost 6 bases, and 11 bases lay in between. The CDR3 runs 13 residues. CDR3 sequence reads: CASSLLQGGEQYF. Here the CDR3 DNA reads TGTGCCAGCAGCTTATTGCAGGGAGGCGAGCAGTACTTC.

Concerning this clone: Because the CDR3 is missing its conserved closing phenylalanine or tryptophan, this is likely a read error. The DNA is omitted, as the CDR3 cannot be located on it reliably, and the CDR3 follows TCRdb's listing. The chain recombines TRBV20-1 with TRBJ2-7; whether TRBD1, the table's D call, matches the DNA was not checked. The CDR3 spans 11 residues, counting both ends. Germline values: CDR1 DFQATT, CDR2 SNEGSKA (reference sequence). The CDR3 spells CSARGLRDRGY.

The rearrangement joins TRBV7-3 to TRBJ2-2; 8 bases are a match to TRBD2. This CDR3 comprises 16 residues. The V segment lost 2 bases and the J segment 3 bases; nucleotides outside the gene matches: 5. Germline V gene data show CDR1 as SGHTA and CDR2 as FQGTGA. CDR3 sequence: CASSLSLAVYTGELFF. Written as DNA, the CDR3 is TGTGCCAGCAGCTTATCACTAGCGGTTTACACCGGGGAGCTGTTTTTT. Full variable domain (remainder filled in from reference TRBV7-3 and TRBJ2-2): GAGVSQTPSNKVTEKGKYVELRCDPISGHTALYWYRQSLGQGPEFLIYFQGTGAADDSGLPNDRFFAVRPEGSVSTLKIQRTERGDSAVYLCASSLSLAVYTGELFFGEGSRLTVL.

This sequence joins TRBV7-9 and TRBJ2-1; 11 bases fit TRBD2. With V trimmed by 5 bases and J by 0 bases, 6 bases remained unmatched. The CDR3 loop spans 17 amino acids. Per germline, CDR1 SEHNR and CDR2 FQNEAQ (reference sequence). In DNA form, the CDR3 reads TGTGCCAGCAGCAAATCTAGCGGGAGGAGCTCCTACAATGAGCAGTTCTTC. Protein: CASSKSSGRSSYNEQFF.

The chain employs TRBV5-4 and TRBJ2-1; TRBD2 aligns across 8 bases. After removal of 0 bases from V and 6 bases from J, the junction contained 5 bases not matched to a gene. The CDR3 contains 15 residues. Germline CDR1 is SGHNT and CDR2 is YYREEE (reference sequence). Here the CDR3 DNA reads TGTGCCAGCAGCTTGGTCAGCGGGAGAGGCAATGAGCAGTTCTTC. Its protein is CASSLVSGRGNEQFF.